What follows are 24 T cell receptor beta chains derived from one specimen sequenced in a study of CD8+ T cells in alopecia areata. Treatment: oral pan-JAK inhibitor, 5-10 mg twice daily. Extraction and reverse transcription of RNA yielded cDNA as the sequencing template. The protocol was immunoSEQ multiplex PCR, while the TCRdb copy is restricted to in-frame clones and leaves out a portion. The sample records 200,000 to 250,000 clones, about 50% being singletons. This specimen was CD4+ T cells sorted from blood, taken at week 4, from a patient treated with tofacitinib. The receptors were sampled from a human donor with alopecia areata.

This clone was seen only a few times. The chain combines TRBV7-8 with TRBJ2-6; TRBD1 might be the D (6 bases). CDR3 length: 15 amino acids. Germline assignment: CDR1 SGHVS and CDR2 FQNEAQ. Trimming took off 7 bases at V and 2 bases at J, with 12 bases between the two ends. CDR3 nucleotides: TGTGCCAGCACCATAGAGGGGGCTGGGGCCAACGTCCTGACTTTC. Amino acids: CASTIEGAGANVLTF.

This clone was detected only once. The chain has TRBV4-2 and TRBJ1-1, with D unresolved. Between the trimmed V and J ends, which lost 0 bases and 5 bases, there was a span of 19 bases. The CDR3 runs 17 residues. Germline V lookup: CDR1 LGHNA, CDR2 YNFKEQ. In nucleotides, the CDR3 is TGTGCCAGCAGCCAAGAATCCCCGAGGTCGGGATTTACTGAAGCTTTCTTT. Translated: CASSQESPRSGFTEAFF.

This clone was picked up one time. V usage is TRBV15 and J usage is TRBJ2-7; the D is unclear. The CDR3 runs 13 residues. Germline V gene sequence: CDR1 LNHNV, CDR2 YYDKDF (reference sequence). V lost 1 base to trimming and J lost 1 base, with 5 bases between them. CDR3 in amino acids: CATSRGGSYEQYF. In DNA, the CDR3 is TGTGCCACCAGCAGAGGCGGTTCCTACGAGCAGTACTTC.

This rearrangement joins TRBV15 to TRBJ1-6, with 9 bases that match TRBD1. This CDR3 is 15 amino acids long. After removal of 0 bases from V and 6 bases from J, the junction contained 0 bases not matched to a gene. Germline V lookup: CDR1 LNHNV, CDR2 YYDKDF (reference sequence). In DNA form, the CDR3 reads TGTGCCACCAGCAGAGAGGACAGGGGTAATTCACCCCTCCACTTT. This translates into CATSREDRGNSPLHF. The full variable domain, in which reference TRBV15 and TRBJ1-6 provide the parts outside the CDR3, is DAMVIQNPRYQVTQFGKPVTLSCSQTLNHNVMYWYQQKSSQAPKLLFHYYDKDFNNEADTPDNFQSRRPNTSFCFLDIRSPGLGDTAMYLCATSREDRGNSPLHFGNGTRLTVT.

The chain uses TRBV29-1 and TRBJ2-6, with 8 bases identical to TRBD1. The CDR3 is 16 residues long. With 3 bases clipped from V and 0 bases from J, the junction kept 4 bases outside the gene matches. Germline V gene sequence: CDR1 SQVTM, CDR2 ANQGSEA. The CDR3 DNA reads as TGCAGCGTTGAGGTCGACAGGGGCTCTGGGGCCAACGTCCTGACTTTC. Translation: CSVEVDRGSGANVLTF.

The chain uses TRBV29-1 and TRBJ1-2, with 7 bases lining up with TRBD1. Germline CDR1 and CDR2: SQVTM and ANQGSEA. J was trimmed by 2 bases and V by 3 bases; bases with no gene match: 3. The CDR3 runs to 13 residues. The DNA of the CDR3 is TGCAGCGTTGACGCAGGGGGGAACTATGGCTACACCTTC. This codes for CSVDAGGNYGYTF. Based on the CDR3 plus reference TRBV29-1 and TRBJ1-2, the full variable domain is SAVISQKPSRDICQRGTSLTIQCQVDSQVTMMFWYRQQPGQSLTLIATANQGSEATYESGFVIDKFPISRPNLTFSTLTVSNMSPEDSSIYLCSVDAGGNYGYTFGSGTRLTVV.

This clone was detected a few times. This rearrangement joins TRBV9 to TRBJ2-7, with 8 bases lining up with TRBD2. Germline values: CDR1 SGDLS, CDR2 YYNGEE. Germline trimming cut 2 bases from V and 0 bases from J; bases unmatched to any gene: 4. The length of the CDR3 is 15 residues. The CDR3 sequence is CASSVSAGVSYEQYF. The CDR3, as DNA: TGTGCCAGCAGCGTGTCAGCGGGGGTCTCCTACGAGCAGTACTTC.

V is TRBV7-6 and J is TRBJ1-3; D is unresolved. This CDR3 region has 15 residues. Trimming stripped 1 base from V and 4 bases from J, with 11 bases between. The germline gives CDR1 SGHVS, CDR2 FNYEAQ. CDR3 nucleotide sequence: TGTGCCAGCAGCTTAGAAGAAGGTCACGGAAACACCATATATTTT. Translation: CASSLEEGHGNTIYF.

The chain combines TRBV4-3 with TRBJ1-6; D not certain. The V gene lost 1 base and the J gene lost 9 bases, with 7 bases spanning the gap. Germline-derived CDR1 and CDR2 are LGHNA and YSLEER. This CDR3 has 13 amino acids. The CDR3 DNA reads TGCGCCAGCAGCCAAGCTTTTGGTTCACCCCTCCACTTT. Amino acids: CASSQAFGSPLHF.

Here the CDR3 DNA reads TGCAGCGTTGCCGGCACCCTGAGCAATCAGCCCCAGCATTTT. As protein: CSVAGTLSNQPQHF. This chain joins TRBV29-1 and TRBJ1-5; D not certain. V lost 4 bases to trimming and J lost 1 base, with 11 bases between them. The CDR3 has 14 amino acids. Germline CDR1 is SQVTM and CDR2 is ANQGSEA.

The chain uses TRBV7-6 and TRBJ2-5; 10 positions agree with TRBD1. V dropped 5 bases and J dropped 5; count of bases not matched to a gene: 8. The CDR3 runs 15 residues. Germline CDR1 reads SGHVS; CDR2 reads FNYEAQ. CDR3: CASSHGTGAEETQYF. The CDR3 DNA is TGTGCCAGCAGCCACGGGACAGGGGCAGAGGAGACCCAGTACTTC.

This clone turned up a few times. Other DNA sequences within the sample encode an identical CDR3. This CDR3 reads CSVDRDTNYGYTF. The CDR3 DNA reads as TGCAGCGTTGACAGGGATACTAACTATGGCTACACCTTC. The chain couples TRBV29-1 to TRBJ1-2; D possibly corresponds to TRBD1 (5 bases). Deletions cut 3 bases from V and 0 bases from J, with 8 bases between. Germline V CDR1 and CDR2: SQVTM, ANQGSEA. This CDR3 contains 13 residues. Combining the CDR3 with reference TRBV29-1 and TRBJ1-2 gives the whole variable domain SAVISQKPSRDICQRGTSLTIQCQVDSQVTMMFWYRQQPGQSLTLIATANQGSEATYESGFVIDKFPISRPNLTFSTLTVSNMSPEDSSIYLCSVDRDTNYGYTFGSGTRLTVV.

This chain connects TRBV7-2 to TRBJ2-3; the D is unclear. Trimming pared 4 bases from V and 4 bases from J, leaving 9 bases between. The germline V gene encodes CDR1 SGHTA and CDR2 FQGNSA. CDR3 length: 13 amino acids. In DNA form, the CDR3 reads TGTGCCAGCAGCTCGGGCCACGCAGATACGCAGTATTTT. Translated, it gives CASSSGHADTQYF.

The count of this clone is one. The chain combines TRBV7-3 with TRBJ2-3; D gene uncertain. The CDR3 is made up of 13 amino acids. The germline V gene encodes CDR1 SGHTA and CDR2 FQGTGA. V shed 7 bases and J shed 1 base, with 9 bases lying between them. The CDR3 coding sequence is TGTGCCAGCAAGGCTGGAGGCACAGATACGCAGTATTTT. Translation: CASKAGGTDTQYF.

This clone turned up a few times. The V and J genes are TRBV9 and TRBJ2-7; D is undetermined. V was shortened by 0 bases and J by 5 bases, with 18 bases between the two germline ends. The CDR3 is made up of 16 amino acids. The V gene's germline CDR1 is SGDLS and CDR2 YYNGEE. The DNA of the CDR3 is TGTGCCAGCAGCGTAGACCCGGGCCTTGTAGTCAACGAGCAGTACTTC. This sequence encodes CASSVDPGLVVNEQYF.

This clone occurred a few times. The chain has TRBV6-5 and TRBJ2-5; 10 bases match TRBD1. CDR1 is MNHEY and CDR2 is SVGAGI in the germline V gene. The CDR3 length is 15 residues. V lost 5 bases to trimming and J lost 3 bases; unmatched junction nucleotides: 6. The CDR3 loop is CASSGTGAGEETQYF. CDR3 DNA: TGTGCCAGCAGTGGGACAGGGGCAGGGGAAGAGACCCAGTACTTC.

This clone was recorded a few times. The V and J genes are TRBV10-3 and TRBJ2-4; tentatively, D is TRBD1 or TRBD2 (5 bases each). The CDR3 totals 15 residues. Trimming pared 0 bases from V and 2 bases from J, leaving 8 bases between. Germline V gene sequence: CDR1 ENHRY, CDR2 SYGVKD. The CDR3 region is CAISESGTTKNIQYF. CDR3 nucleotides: TGTGCCATCAGTGAGTCGGGGACGACCAAAAACATTCAGTACTTC.

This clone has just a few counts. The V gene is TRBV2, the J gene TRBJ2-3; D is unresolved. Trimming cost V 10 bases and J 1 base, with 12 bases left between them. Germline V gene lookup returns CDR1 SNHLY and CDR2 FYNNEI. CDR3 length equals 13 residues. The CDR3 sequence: CAIKTVGTDTQYF. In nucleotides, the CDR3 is TGTGCCATCAAAACTGTAGGCACAGATACGCAGTATTTT.

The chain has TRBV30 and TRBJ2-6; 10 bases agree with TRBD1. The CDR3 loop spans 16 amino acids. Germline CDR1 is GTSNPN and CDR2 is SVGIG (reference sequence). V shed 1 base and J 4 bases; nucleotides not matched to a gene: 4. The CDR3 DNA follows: TGTGCCTGGAGTGCGACAGGGGGCCGAGGGGCCAACGTCCTGACTTTC. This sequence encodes CAWSATGGRGANVLTF.

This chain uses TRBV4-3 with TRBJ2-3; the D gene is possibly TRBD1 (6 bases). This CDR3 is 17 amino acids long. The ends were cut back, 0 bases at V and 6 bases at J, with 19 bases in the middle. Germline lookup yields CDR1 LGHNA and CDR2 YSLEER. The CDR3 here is CASSQDPPGVRTDTQYF. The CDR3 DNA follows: TGCGCCAGCAGCCAAGACCCCCCAGGGGTCCGGACGGATACGCAGTATTTT.

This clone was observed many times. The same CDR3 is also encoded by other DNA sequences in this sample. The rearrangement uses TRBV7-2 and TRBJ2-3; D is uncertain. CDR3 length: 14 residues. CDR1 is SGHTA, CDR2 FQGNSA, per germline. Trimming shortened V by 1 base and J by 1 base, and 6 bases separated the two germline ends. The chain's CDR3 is CASSLVGRTDTQYF. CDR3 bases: TGTGCCAGCAGCTTAGTGGGTCGCACAGATACGCAGTATTTT.

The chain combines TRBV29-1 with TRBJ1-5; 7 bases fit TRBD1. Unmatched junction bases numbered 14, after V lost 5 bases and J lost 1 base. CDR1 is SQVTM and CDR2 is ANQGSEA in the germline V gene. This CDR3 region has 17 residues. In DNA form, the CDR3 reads TGCAGCGTTTTTTATTTACTTTCGACAGGGAGCAATCAGCCCCAGCATTTT. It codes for CSVFYLLSTGSNQPQHF.

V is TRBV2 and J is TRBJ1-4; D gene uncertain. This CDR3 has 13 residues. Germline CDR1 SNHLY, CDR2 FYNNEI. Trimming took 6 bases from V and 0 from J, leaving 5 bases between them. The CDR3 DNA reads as TGTGCCAGCAGCACTGCAACTAATGAAAAACTGTTTTTT. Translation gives CASSTATNEKLFF.

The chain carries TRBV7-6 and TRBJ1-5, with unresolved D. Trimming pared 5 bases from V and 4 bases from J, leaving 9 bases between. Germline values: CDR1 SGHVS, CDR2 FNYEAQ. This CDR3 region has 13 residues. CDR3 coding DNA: TGTGCCAGCAGCGTCGGACGAAATCAGCCCCAGCATTTT. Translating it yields CASSVGRNQPQHF.